Listed below are T cell receptor beta chains from one sample, sequenced in a study of blood T cell repertoires in COVID-19. The repertoire was sequenced with immunoSEQ multiplex PCR; TCRdb's copy has only in-frame clones and lacks some. The sample includes about 220,000 clones, 86% of them seen just once. What was sequenced was peripheral blood. The source is a man younger than 40 who had recovered from COVID-19. CDR3s include the opening cysteine and the closing phenylalanine or tryptophan. Each record gives: CDR3 length, J gene, V gene, clone size, CDR3 protein. Clone sizes are given selectively: once, few, many, or a class where the clone is expanded.

16	TRBJ1-1	TRBV4-1	NA	CASSLSVGARGTEAFF
12	TRBJ1-3	TRBV3-1/TRBV3-2	NA	CASSFYGNTIYF
14	TRBJ1-4	TRBV23-1	few	CASAQGDPCEKLFF
15	TRBJ1-1	TRBV30	NA	CAWLTRGTLNWGAFF
12	TRBJ2-7	TRBV29-1	NA	CSVLGTGGEQYF
16	TRBJ1-5	TRBV9	NA	CASTPRDFPENQPQHF
16	TRBJ2-5	TRBV27	NA	CASRVIGAGSQETQYF
15	TRBJ2-7	TRBV5-1	NA	CASSFLDRSSYEQYF
14	TRBJ2-2	TRBV6-5	NA	CASSYGTLAGELFF
14	TRBJ2-7	TRBV7-9	NA	CASSLVGAGYEQYF
11	TRBJ2-2	TRBV25-1	NA	CASSGTGELFF
20	TRBJ2-1	TRBV19	NA	CASRALFFAGGAREYNEQFF
12	TRBJ2-5	TRBV29-1	once	CSGGPTGENQYF
13	TRBJ2-6	TRBV29-1	NA	CSVTGAGANVLTF
13	TRBJ2-7	TRBV6-5	NA	CASSRGTPPEQYF
14	TRBJ2-3	TRBV5-4	NA	CASSPGQGADTQYF
19	TRBJ1-2	TRBV18	NA	CASSPKLRGEGPLTYGYTF
14	TRBJ2-3	TRBV10-1	NA	CASSVGGSSDTQYF
14	TRBJ1-3	TRBV29-1	NA	CSAKTGATGNTIYF
17	TRBJ2-7	TRBV11-2	NA	CASSSTYGQDRSYEQYF
14	TRBJ2-7	TRBV7-9	NA	CASSLVYRGYEQYF
17	TRBJ1-5	TRBV4-2	NA	CASSPQTGTKASQPQHF
13	TRBJ2-7	TRBV5-1	few	CATNPGQGGEQYF
13	TRBJ1-3	TRBV5-6	once	CASSWGGGNTIYF